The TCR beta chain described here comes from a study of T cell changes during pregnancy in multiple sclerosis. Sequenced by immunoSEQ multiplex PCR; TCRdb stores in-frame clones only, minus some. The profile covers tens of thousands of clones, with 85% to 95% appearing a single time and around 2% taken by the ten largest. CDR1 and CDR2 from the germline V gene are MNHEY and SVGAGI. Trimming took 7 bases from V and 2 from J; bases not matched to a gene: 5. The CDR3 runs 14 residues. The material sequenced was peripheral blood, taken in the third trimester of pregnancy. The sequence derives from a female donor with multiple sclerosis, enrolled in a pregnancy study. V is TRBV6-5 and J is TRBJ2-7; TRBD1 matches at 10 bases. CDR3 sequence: CASTKTGGTYEQYF. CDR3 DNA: TGTGCCAGCACAAAGACAGGGGGCACCTACGAGCAGTACTTC.